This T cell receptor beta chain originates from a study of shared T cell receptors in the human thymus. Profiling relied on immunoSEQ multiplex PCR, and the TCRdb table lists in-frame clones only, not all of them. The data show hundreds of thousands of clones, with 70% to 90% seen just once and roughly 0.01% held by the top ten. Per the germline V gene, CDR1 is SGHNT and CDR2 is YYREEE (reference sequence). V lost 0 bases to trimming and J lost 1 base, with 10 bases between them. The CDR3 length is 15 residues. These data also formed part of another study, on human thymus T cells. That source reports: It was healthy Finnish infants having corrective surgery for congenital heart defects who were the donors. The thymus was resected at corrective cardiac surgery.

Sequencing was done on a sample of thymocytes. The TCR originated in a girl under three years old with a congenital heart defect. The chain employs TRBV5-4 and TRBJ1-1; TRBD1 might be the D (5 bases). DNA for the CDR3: TGTGCCAGCAGCTTGGGGGGGGTTGGGAACACTGAAGCTTTCTTT. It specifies CASSLGGVGNTEAFF. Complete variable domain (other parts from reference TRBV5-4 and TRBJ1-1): ETGVTQSPTHLIKTRGQQVTLRCSSQSGHNTVSWYQQALGQGPQFIFQYYREEENGRGNFPPRFSGLQFPNYSSELNVNALELDDSALYLCASSLGGVGNTEAFFGQGTRLTVV.